The 10 T cell receptor beta chains listed next were all sequenced from one sample in a study of PD-L1 blockade in urothelial cancer. The repertoire was sequenced with immunoSEQ multiplex PCR; TCRdb's copy has only in-frame clones and lacks some. This repertoire shows about 88,000 clones, over 90% found once; its top ten account for 8% to 9.5%. This material consisted of PBMCs, taken around atezolizumab (anti-PD-L1) treatment. These receptors originate from a man in his sixties with urothelial cancer.

CDR3 DNA sequence: TGTGCCAGCAGTGGGGGGACTAGTTACTACGAGCAGTACTTC. Translation: CASSGGTSYYEQYF. The chain is built from TRBV9 and TRBJ2-7; TRBD2 agrees at 8 bases. Trimming took 5 bases from V and 3 from J; bases not matched to a gene: 7. The V gene's germline CDR1 is SGDLS and CDR2 YYNGEE. This CDR3 has 14 residues.

V and J are TRBV18 and TRBJ1-1; D possibly corresponds to TRBD1 (5 bases). This CDR3 spans 15 amino acids. CDR1 and CDR2 from the germline V gene are KGHSH and LQKENI. V lost 2 bases, J lost 0 bases, and 10 bases lay in between. The CDR3 is CASSPRAGLNTEAFF. CDR3 nucleotides: TGTGCCAGCTCACCAAGGGCAGGGCTGAACACTGAAGCTTTCTTT.

The chain couples TRBV19 to TRBJ2-5; 7 bases line up with TRBD2. This CDR3 spans 15 amino acids. Trimming removed 3 bases from V and 4 bases from J; junction bases left unmatched: 8. Germline V CDR1 and CDR2: LNHDA, SQIVND (reference sequence). The chain's CDR3 is CASSMGGSRPETQYF. The CDR3 DNA follows: TGTGCCAGTAGTATGGGCGGGAGTCGTCCAGAGACCCAGTACTTC.

This chain joins TRBV29-1 and TRBJ1-3, with 8 bases identical to TRBD1. The CDR3 has 15 amino acids. Germline values: CDR1 SQVTM, CDR2 ANQGSEA. Trimming removed 5 bases from V and 0 bases from J; junction bases left unmatched: 6. The CDR3 nucleotides read TGCAGCGTTAGTACCGGGACAGGCTCTGGAAACACCATATATTTT. Protein: CSVSTGTGSGNTIYF.

V usage is TRBV28 and J usage is TRBJ2-2; 10 bases fit TRBD2. J gave up 7 bases and V 5 bases, and 7 bases lay outside the gene matches. Germline V gene data show CDR1 as MDHEN and CDR2 as SYDVKM. This CDR3 has 15 residues. CDR3 loop: CASSASGRGGGELFF. The CDR3 DNA sequence: TGTGCCAGCAGTGCTAGCGGGAGAGGTGGCGGGGAGCTGTTTTTT.

The chain couples TRBV5-1 to TRBJ1-1; D ambiguous. The CDR3 consists of 13 residues. V was trimmed by 0 bases and J by 5 bases, leaving 8 bases between them. Germline loops: CDR1 SGHRS, CDR2 YFSETQ. The CDR3 spells CASSLERGTEAFF. CDR3 coding DNA: TGCGCCAGCAGCTTGGAACGAGGGACTGAAGCTTTCTTT.

The chain couples TRBV19 to TRBJ1-5, with 8 bases identical to TRBD1. V gave up 9 bases and J gave up 6 bases; unmatched junction bases: 7. The length of the CDR3 is 13 residues. The V gene's germline CDR1 is LNHDA and CDR2 SQIVND (reference sequence). Here the CDR3 DNA reads TGTGCCAGCTCGGACAGGGTGGGTCAGCCCCAGCATTTT. Its translation is CASSDRVGQPQHF.

The chain employs TRBV10-3 and TRBJ2-3, with 11 bases matching TRBD2. V was clipped by 3 bases and J by 5 bases; unmatched bases: 7. This CDR3 has 16 amino acids. Germline CDR1 ENHRY, CDR2 SYGVKD. For the CDR3, the DNA is TGTGCCATCAGTGACCAACTAGCGGGGGTCAGAGATACGCAGTATTTT. This translates into CAISDQLAGVRDTQYF.

The J gene is TRBJ2-1, the V gene TRBV2; 13 nucleotides agree with TRBD2. This CDR3 spans 15 amino acids. Germline CDR1 and CDR2: SNHLY and FYNNEI. The V gene end was trimmed by 5 bases and the J gene end by 11 bases; junction bases not matched to a gene: 9. The CDR3 reads CASSNRGLAGAQQFF. CDR3 nucleotide sequence: TGTGCCAGCAGTAACAGAGGACTAGCGGGGGCACAGCAGTTCTTC.

The V call is TRBV4-3, the J call TRBJ2-2, with D tentatively TRBD1 (6 bases). V lost 4 bases and J lost 4, with 16 bases in between. The germline V gene encodes CDR1 LGHNA and CDR2 YSLEER. The CDR3 length is 16 residues. This CDR3 is CASSPQGLMSTGELFF. The CDR3 DNA follows: TGCGCCAGCAGCCCACAGGGCCTAATGAGCACCGGGGAGCTGTTTTTT.